The next 13 T cell receptor beta chains were all read from a single sample in a study of CD8+ T cells in alopecia areata. Treatment described: oral pan-JAK inhibitor, 5-10 mg twice daily. Sequencing relied on a cDNA template that was reverse transcribed from extracted RNA. TCRdb keeps only in-frame clones here, not all; method: immunoSEQ multiplex PCR. This sample has approximately 100,000 clones, with 80% to 90% found just once. The material sequenced was CD8+ T cells sorted from blood, taken at approximately week 30, from a patient treated with tofacitinib. These receptors were taken from a human donor with alopecia areata.

This chain uses TRBV5-6 with TRBJ1-5, with 7 bases fitting TRBD1. The germline CDR1 and CDR2 sequences are SGHDT and YYEEEE. The trim removed 2 bases at V and 4 bases at J, leaving 3 bases unmatched. The CDR3 runs 14 residues. Here the CDR3 DNA reads TGTGCCAGCAGCTTTGGGACAGCAAATCAGCCCCAGCATTTT. Amino acid sequence: CASSFGTANQPQHF. The variable domain in full, completed from reference TRBV5-6 and TRBJ1-5, reads DAGVTQSPTHLIKTRGQQVTLRCSPKSGHDTVSWYQQALGQGPQFIFQYYEEEERQRGNFPDRFSGHQFPNYSSELNVNALLLGDSALYLCASSFGTANQPQHFGDGTRLSIL.

This chain connects TRBV6-6 to TRBJ2-7, with D tentatively TRBD2 (6 bases). The V and J ends lost 8 bases and 2 bases respectively, with 10 bases between them. Germline V gene data show CDR1 as MNHNY and CDR2 as SVGAGI (reference sequence). The CDR3 extends over 12 amino acids. This chain's CDR3 is CASASVAYEQYF. In DNA form, the CDR3 reads TGTGCCAGCGCTAGCGTCGCCTACGAGCAGTACTTC.

V is TRBV2 and J is TRBJ2-1; D unresolved. V lost 6 bases, J lost 3 bases, and 3 bases lay in between. CDR1 is SNHLY and CDR2 is FYNNEI in the germline V gene. CDR3 size: 11 residues. CDR3: CASRRYNEQFF. DNA for the CDR3: TGTGCCAGCAGGCGCTACAATGAGCAGTTCTTC.

Concerning this clone itself: It is likely a read error, because the conserved phenylalanine at the end of the CDR3 is missing. The genes are TRBV6-1 and TRBJ2-7; tentative D call: TRBD2 (7 bases). The germline CDR1 and CDR2 sequences are MNHNS and SASEGT. Trimming took 11 bases from V and 3 from J, leaving 17 bases between them. There are 13 residues in the CDR3. DNA for the CDR3: TGTGCCCTCCGGGGGGCCGGCCTCTACGAGCAGTACCTC. The encoded protein is CALRGAGLYEQYL.

V usage is TRBV7-2 and J usage is TRBJ2-5; TRBD2 aligns across 7 bases. Germline trimming cut 5 bases from V and 5 bases from J; bases unmatched to any gene: 14. CDR1 and CDR2 (germline): SGHTA, FQGNSA. This CDR3 contains 16 residues. The CDR3: CASSPAGGSLRETQYF. DNA of the CDR3: TGTGCCAGCAGCCCCGCGGGCGGGAGTCTAAGGGAGACCCAGTACTTC. The full variable domain, rest sourced from reference TRBV7-2 and TRBJ2-5, is GAGVSQSPSNKVTEKGKDVELRCDPISGHTALYWYRQSLGQGLEFLIYFQGNSAPDKSGLPSDRFSAERTGGSVSTLTIQRTQQEDSAVYLCASSPAGGSLRETQYFGPGTRLLVL.

The V call is TRBV9, the J call TRBJ2-6, with D perhaps matching TRBD1 (6 bases). CDR1 and CDR2 (germline): SGDLS, YYNGEE. The CDR3 extends over 14 amino acids. Trimming removed 5 bases at V and 0 bases at J, with 6 bases between. The CDR3 loop is CASRDSSGANVLTF. Here the CDR3 DNA reads TGTGCCAGCAGGGACAGCTCTGGGGCCAACGTCCTGACTTTC.

The chain employs TRBV4-1 and TRBJ1-1; D remains ambiguous. Trimming removed 1 base at V and 6 bases at J, with 15 bases between. This CDR3 has 15 residues. Germline V CDR1 and CDR2: MGHRA, YSYEKL. The CDR3 sequence: CASSQGGGLSPEAFF. The CDR3 DNA reads TGCGCCAGCAGCCAAGGGGGTGGACTGTCCCCTGAAGCTTTCTTT.

The chain links TRBV2 to TRBJ2-1; 11 nucleotides match TRBD2. CDR3 length equals 14 residues. Unmatched junction bases numbered 7, after V lost 8 bases and J lost 7 bases. Germline CDR1 SNHLY, CDR2 FYNNEI. The CDR3 loop is CASSFSGGANEQFF. The CDR3 DNA follows: TGTGCCAGCTCTTTTAGCGGGGGGGCAAATGAGCAGTTCTTC.

V usage is TRBV27 and J usage is TRBJ2-7; D is uncertain. Per the germline V gene, CDR1 is MNHEY and CDR2 is SMNVEV (reference sequence). The CDR3 extends over 14 amino acids. V was trimmed by 3 bases and J by 2 bases, leaving 11 bases between them. In DNA, the CDR3 is TGTGCCAGCAGTTTGGGTGGGCAGCCCTACGAGCAGTACTTC. This translates into CASSLGGQPYEQYF.

The V call is TRBV27, the J call TRBJ2-1, with 11 nucleotides matching TRBD1. V shed 5 bases, J shed 6 bases, and the junction held 6 bases outside the gene matches. CDR1 and CDR2 (germline): MNHEY, SMNVEV (reference sequence). This CDR3 comprises 15 residues. In DNA form, the CDR3 reads TGTGCCAGCAGTCGAGGACAGGGGGCGTTCAATGAGCAGTTCTTC. This translates into CASSRGQGAFNEQFF.

The V gene is TRBV11-2, the J gene TRBJ2-7; D is ambiguous. Trimming pared 1 base from V and 12 bases from J, leaving 16 bases between. The CDR3 extends over 13 amino acids. Germline CDR1 and CDR2: SGHAT and FQNNGV. For the CDR3, the DNA is TGTGCCAGCAGCTTAGTGGAGACTGCGGAGTTGTACTTC. Translation: CASSLVETAELYF. The full variable domain, rest sourced from reference TRBV11-2 and TRBJ2-7, is EAGVAQSPRYKIIEKRQSVAFWCNPISGHATLYWYQQILGQGPKLLIQFQNNGVVDDSQLPKDRFSAERLKGVDSTLKIQPAKLEDSAVYLCASSLVETAELYFGPGTRLTVT.

The chain combines TRBV4-1 with TRBJ2-7; D perhaps matches TRBD1 (6 bases). This CDR3 is 15 amino acids long. V gave up 3 bases and J gave up 3 bases, with 15 bases separating them. In germline, CDR1 is MGHRA, CDR2 YSYEKL. The CDR3 spells CASSHSRDIDYEQYF. The CDR3, as DNA: TGCGCCAGCAGCCATAGCCGGGACATAGACTACGAGCAGTACTTC.

This sequence joins TRBV5-6 and TRBJ2-7; possibly TRBD2 for D (5 bases). Per the germline V gene, CDR1 is SGHDT and CDR2 is YYEEEE. CDR3 length: 14 amino acids. Trimming took 4 bases from V and 3 from J, leaving 14 bases between them. The CDR3 region is CASSVSSLDYEQYF. As DNA, the CDR3 is TGTGCCAGCAGCGTGTCATCACTAGACTACGAGCAGTACTTC.